This T cell receptor beta chain was recovered during a study of control samples from healthy donors and cancer patients. V was cut by 0 bases and J by 3 bases, with 18 bases left in between. This CDR3 spans 18 amino acids. Looked up from germline, CDR1 is SGHTS and CDR2 is YDEGEE. Here immunoSEQ multiplex PCR was the method, and the copy in TCRdb shows in-frame clones only, minus some. The sample contains some 150,000 clones, roughly 90% of which appear only once. This receptor was taken from a man aged 30 to 39 in good health. The sequencing input was blood. This chain joins TRBV5-8 and TRBJ1-4, with D possibly matching TRBD1 (6 bases). The CDR3 DNA reads as TGTGCCAGCAGCTTGGGAACGGGGGGCGCCTATGCTAATGAAAAACTGTTTTTT. Its translation: CASSLGTGGAYANEKLFF.